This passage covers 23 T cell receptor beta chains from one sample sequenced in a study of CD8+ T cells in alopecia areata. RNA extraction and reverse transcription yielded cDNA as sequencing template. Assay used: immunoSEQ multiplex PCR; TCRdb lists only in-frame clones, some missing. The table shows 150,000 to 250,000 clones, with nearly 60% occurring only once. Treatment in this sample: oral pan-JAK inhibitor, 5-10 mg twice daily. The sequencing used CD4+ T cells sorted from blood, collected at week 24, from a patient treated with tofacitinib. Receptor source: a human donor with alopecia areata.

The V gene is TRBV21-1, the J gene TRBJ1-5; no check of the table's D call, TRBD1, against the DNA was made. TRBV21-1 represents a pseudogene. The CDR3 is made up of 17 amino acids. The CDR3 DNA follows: TGTGCCAGCAGCAAAGGGGACAGAGAAAATAGCAATCAGCCCCAGCATTTT. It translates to CASSKGDRENSNQPQHF.

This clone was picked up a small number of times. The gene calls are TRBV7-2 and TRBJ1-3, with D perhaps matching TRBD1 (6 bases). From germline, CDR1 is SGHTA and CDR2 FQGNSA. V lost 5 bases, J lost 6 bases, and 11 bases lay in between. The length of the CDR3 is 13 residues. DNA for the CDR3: TGTGCCAGCAGCCCTAAGGGGGTAAACACCATATATTTT. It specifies CASSPKGVNTIYF.

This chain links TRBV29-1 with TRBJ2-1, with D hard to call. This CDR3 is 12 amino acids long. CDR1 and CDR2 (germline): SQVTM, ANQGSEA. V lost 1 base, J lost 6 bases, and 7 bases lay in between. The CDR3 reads CSVEGSANEQFF. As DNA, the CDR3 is TGCAGCGTTGAAGGCTCTGCCAATGAGCAGTTCTTC.

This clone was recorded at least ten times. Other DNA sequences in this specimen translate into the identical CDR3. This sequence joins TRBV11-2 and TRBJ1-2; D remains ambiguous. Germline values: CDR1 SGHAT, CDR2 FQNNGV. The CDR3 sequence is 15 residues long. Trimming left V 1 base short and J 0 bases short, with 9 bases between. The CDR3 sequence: CASSLVQTTNYGYTF. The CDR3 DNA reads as TGTGCCAGCAGCTTAGTACAGACCACTAACTATGGCTACACCTTC.

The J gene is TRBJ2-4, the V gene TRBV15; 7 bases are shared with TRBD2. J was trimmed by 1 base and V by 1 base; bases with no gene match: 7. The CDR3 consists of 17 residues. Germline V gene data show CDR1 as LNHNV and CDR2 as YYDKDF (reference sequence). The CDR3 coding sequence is TGTGCCACCAGCAGAGGGGTCGGGGGGACCGCCAAAAACATTCAGTACTTC. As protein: CATSRGVGGTAKNIQYF.

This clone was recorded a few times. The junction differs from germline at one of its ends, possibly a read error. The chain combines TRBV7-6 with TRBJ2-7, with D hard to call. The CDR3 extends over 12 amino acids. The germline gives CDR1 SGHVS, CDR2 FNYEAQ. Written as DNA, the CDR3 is TGTGCCAGCAGCTTAAATCGATACACCGTCGACTTC. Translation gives CASSLNRYTVDF.

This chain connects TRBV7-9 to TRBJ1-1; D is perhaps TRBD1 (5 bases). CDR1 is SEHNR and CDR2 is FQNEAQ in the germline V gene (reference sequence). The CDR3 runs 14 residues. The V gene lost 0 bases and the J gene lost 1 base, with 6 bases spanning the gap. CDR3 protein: CASSLATGNTEAFF. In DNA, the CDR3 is TGTGCCAGCAGCTTAGCAACAGGGAACACTGAAGCTTTCTTT. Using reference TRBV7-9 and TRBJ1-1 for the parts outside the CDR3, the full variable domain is DTGVSQNPRHKITKRGQNVTFRCDPISEHNRLYWYRQTLGQGPEFLTYFQNEAQLEKSRLLSDRFSAERPKGSFSTLEIQRTEQGDSAMYLCASSLATGNTEAFFGQGTRLTVV.

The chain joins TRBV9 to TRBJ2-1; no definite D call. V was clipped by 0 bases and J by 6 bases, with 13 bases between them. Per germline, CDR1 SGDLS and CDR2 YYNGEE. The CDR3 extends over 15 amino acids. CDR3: CASSVATGTINEQFF. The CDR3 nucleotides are TGTGCCAGCAGCGTAGCTACTGGAACCATCAATGAGCAGTTCTTC.

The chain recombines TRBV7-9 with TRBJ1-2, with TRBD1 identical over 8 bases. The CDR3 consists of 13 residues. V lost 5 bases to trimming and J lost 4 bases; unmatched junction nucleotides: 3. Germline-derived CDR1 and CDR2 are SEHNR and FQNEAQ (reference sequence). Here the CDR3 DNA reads TGTGCCAGCAGCCGGGACAGGCCCTATGGCTACACCTTC. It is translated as CASSRDRPYGYTF.

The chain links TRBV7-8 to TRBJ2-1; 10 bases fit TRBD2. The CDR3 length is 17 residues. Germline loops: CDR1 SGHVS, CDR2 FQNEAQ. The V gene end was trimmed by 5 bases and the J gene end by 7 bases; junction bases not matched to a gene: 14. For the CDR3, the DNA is TGTGCCAGCAGCCCATCCGGGACTAGCGTTAGATCTAATGAGCAGTTCTTC. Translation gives CASSPSGTSVRSNEQFF.

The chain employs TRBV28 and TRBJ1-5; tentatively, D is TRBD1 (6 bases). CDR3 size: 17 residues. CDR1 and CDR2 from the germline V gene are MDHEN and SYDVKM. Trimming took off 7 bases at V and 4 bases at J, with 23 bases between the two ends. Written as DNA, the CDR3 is TGTGCCAGCATTAGGGGGATCAGGGGCTCCGGTAATCAGCCCCAGCATTTT. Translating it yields CASIRGIRGSGNQPQHF.

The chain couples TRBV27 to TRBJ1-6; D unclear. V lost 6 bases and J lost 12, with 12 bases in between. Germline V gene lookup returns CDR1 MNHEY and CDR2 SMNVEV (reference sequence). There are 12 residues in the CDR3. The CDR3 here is CASRGIQEPLHF. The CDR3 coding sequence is TGTGCCAGCAGGGGGATCCAGGAACCCCTCCACTTT.

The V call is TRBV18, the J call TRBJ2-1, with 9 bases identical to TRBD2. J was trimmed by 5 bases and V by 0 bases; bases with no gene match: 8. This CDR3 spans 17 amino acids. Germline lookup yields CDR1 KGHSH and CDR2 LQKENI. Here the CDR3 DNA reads TGTGCCAGCTCACCACCCCGAATTAGCGGGAGTAACAATGAGCAGTTCTTC. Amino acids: CASSPPRISGSNNEQFF.

The chain's CDR3 is CALKGGTEAFF. In DNA form, the CDR3 reads TGTGCGCTTAAGGGCGGGACTGAAGCTTTCTTT. The gene calls are TRBV30 and TRBJ1-1; D is ambiguous. The CDR3 runs to 11 residues. Germline CDR1 reads GTSNPN; CDR2 reads SVGIG (reference sequence).

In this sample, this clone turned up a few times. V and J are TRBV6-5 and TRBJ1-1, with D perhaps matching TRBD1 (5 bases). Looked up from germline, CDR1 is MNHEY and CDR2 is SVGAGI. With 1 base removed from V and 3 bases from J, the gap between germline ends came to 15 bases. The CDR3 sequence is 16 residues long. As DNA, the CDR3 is TGTGCCAGCAGTTACTTCCCGAGGGGTCGAGACACTGAAGCTTTCTTT. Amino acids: CASSYFPRGRDTEAFF.

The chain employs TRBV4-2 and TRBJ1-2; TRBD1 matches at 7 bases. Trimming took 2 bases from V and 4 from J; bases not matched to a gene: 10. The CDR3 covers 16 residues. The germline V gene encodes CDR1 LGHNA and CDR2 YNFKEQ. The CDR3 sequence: CASSQLGQERSYGYTF. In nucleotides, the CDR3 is TGTGCCAGCAGCCAACTCGGACAGGAGAGATCCTATGGCTACACCTTC.

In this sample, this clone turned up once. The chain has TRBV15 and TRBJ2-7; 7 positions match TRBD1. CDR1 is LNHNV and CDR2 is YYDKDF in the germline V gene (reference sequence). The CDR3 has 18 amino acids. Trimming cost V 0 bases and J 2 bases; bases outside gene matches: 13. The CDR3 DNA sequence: TGTGCCACCAGCAGAGATTACCTTCCGGGACAGAGCCCCTACGAGCAGTACTTC. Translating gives CATSRDYLPGQSPYEQYF.

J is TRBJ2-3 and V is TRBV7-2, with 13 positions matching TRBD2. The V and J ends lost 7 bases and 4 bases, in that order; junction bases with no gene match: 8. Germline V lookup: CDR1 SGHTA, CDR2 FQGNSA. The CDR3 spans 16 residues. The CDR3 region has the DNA TGTGCCAGCACCAGAAGACTAGCGGGAGGTGCAGATACGCAGTATTTT. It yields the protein CASTRRLAGGADTQYF.

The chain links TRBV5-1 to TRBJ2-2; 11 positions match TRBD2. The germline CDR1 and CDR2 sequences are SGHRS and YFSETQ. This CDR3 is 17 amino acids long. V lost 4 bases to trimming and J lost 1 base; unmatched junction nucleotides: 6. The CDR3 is CASSRPGTSGNTGELFF. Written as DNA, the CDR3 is TGCGCCAGCAGCCGCCCAGGGACTAGCGGGAACACCGGGGAGCTGTTTTTT.

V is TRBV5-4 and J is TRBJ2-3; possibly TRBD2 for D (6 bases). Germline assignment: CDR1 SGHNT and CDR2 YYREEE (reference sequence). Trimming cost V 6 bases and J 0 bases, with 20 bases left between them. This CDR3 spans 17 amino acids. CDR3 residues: CASTPATGAPSTDTQYF. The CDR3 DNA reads TGTGCCAGCACCCCCGCCACGGGAGCCCCTAGCACAGATACGCAGTATTTT.

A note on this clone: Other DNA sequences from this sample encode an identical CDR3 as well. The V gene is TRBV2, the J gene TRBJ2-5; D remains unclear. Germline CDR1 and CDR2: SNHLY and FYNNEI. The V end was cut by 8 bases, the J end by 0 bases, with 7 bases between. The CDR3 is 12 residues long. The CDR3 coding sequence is TGTGCCAGCTCAGCAGACCAAGAGACCCAGTACTTC. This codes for CASSADQETQYF.

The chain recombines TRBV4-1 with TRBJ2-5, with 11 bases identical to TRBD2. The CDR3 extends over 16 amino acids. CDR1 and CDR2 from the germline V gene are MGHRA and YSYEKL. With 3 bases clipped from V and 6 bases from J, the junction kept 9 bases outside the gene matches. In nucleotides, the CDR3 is TGCGCCAGCAGCCAGCACTTAGCGGGGGGGCTGAAGACCCAGTACTTC. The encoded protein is CASSQHLAGGLKTQYF.

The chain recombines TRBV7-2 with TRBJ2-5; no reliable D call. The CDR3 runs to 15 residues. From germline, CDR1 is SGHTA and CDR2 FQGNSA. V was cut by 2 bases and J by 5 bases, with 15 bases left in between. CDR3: CASSLRSLGGETQYF. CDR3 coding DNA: TGTGCCAGCAGCTTAAGGTCGTTGGGTGGGGAGACCCAGTACTTC.